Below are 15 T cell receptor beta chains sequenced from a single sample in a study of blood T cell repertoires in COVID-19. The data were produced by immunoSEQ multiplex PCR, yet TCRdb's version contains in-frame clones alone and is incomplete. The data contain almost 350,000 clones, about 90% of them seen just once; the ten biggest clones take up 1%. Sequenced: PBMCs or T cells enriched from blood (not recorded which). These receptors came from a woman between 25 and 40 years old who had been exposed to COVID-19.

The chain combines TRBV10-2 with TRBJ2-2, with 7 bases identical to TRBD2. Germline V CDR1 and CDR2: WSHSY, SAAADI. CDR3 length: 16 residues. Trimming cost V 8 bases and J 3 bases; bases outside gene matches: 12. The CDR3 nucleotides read TGCGCCAGCTGTGGGCCAGCGGGACCTGACACCGGGGAGCTGTTTTTT. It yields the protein CASCGPAGPDTGELFF.

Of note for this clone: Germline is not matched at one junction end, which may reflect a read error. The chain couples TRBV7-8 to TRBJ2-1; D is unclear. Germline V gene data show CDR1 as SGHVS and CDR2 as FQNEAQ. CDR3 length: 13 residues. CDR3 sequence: CASSLLSDNEQFF. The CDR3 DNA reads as TGTGCCAGCAGCTTACTCTCCGACAATGAGCAGTTCTTC.

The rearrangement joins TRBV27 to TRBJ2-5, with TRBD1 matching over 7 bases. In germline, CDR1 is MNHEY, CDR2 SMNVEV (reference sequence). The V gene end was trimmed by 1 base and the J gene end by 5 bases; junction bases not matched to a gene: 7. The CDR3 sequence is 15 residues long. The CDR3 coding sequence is TGTGCCAGCAGTTTATTTGGCAGGGGGTGGGAGACCCAGTACTTC. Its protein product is CASSLFGRGWETQYF.

The CDR3 DNA reads TGTGCCAGCAGCACCGGCGGGGGACTTGGGGATACGCAGTATTTT. It is translated as CASSTGGGLGDTQYF. The chain recombines TRBV7-2 with TRBJ2-3; 7 bases match TRBD2. The V gene end was trimmed by 5 bases and the J gene end by 6 bases; junction bases not matched to a gene: 11. Germline CDR1 reads SGHTA; CDR2 reads FQGNSA. The CDR3 loop spans 15 amino acids.

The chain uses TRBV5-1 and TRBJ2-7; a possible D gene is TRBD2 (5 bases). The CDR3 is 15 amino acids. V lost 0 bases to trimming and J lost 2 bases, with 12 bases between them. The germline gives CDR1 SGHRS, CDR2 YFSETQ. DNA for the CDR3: TGCGCCAGCAGCTTGGTGGTAGCGAGTACCTACGAGCAGTACTTC. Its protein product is CASSLVVASTYEQYF.

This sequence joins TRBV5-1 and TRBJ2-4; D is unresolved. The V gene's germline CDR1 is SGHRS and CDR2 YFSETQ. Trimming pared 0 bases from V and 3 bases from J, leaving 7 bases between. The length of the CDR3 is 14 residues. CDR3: CASSLVGDKNIQYF. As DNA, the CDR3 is TGCGCCAGCAGCTTGGTAGGAGACAAAAACATTCAGTACTTC.

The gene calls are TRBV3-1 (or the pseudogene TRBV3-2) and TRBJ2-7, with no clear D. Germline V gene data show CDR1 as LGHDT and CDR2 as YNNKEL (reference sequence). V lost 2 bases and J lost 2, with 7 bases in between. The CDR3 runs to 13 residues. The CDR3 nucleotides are TGTGCCAGCAGCCAACTAAATACCTACGAGCAGTACTTC. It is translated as CASSQLNTYEQYF.

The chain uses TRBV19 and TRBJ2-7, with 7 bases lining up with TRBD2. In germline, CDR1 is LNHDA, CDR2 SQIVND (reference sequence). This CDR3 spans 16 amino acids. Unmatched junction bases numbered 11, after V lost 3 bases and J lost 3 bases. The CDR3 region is CASSMRPTSAHYEQYF. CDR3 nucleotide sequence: TGTGCCAGTAGTATGAGGCCAACTAGCGCCCACTACGAGCAGTACTTC.

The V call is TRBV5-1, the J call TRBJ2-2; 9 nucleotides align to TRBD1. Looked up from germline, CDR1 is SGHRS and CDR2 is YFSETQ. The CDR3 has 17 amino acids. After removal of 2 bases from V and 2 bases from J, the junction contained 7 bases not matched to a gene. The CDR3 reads CASSLAPGQGNTGELFF. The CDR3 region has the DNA TGCGCCAGCAGCTTAGCCCCGGGACAGGGTAACACCGGGGAGCTGTTTTTT.

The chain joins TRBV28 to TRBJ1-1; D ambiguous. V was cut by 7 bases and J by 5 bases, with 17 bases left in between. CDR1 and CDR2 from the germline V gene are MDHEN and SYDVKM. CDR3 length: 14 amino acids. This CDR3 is CASTPGPDRTEAFF. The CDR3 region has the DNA TGTGCCAGCACTCCGGGTCCAGATAGGACTGAAGCTTTCTTT.

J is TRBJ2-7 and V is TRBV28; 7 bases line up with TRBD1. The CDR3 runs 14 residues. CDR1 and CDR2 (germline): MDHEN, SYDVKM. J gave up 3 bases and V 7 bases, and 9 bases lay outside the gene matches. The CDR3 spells CASTRNRGSYEQYF. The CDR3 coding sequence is TGTGCCAGCACTCGAAACAGGGGAAGCTACGAGCAGTACTTC.

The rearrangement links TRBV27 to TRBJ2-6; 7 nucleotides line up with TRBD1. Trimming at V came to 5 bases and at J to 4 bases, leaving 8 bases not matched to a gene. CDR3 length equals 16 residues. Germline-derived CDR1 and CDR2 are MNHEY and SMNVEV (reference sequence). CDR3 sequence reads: CASSPRTGTGANVLTF. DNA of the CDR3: TGTGCCAGCAGTCCCCGGACAGGTACCGGGGCCAACGTCCTGACTTTC.

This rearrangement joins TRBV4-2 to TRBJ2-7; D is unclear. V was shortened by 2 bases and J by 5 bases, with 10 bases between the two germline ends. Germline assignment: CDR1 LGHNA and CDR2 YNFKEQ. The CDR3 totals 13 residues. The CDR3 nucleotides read TGTGCCAGCAGCCAAATGGCATCCCACGAGCAGTACTTC. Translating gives CASSQMASHEQYF.

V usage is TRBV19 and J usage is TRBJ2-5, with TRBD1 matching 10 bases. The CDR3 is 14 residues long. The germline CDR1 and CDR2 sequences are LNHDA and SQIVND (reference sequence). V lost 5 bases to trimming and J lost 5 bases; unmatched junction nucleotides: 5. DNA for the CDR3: TGTGCCAGTAGTCGACAGGGGGCTGCTGAGACCCAGTACTTC. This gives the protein CASSRQGAAETQYF.

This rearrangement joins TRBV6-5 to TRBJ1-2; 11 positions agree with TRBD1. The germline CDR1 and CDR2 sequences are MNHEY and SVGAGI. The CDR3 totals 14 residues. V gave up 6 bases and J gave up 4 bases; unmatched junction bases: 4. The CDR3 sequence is CASSPGTGGYGYTF. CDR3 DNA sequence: TGTGCCAGCAGCCCCGGGACAGGGGGCTATGGCTACACCTTC.